A selection of T cell receptor beta chains follows, all from one sample in a study of cytomegalovirus exposure and HLA in healthy donors. Sequencing used immunoSEQ multiplex PCR; TCRdb keeps in-frame clones, though not all of them. The sample yields roughly 50,000 clones, approximately 93% seen once. The sample comprised PBMCs. The receptors come from a woman under 30 in good health and CMV-seropositive. Each CDR3 is given with its conserved first and last residue. A D gene is named only where the DNA matches it firmly. For some rows the clone size is stated as once, few or many, or as a class when expanded; others skip it.

d_gene	v_gene	j_gene	abundance	CDR3nt	CDR3aa
TRBD2	TRBV2	TRBJ2-3	NA	TGTGCCAGCAGTGGCCTGGGGTGGGCGGGGGGTTCAGATACGCAGTATTTT	CASSGLGWAGGSDTQYF
TRBD1	TRBV7-9	TRBJ1-5	NA	TGTGCCAGCAGCTTGGGACAGAACAATCAGCCCCAGCATTTT	CASSLGQNNQPQHF
NA	TRBV6-1	TRBJ1-5	NA	TGTGCCAGCAATCCGGGACACGGCAATCAGCCCCAGCATTTT	CASNPGHGNQPQHF
TRBD2	TRBV7-3	TRBJ2-3	once	TGTGCCAGCAGCTTACAGCGGGGGACCACAGATACGCAGTATTTT	CASSLQRGTTDTQYF
NA	TRBV28	TRBJ2-3	NA	TGTGCCAGCAGCCGGGACACAGGTGCAGATACGCAGTATTTT	CASSRDTGADTQYF
NA	TRBV4-1	TRBJ2-5	NA	TGCGCCAGCAGCCAAGATTTGGCCCAAGAGACCCAGTACTTC	CASSQDLAQETQYF
TRBD1	TRBV29-1	TRBJ2-2	NA	TGCAGCGCCCGACAGGGGGGCACCGGGGAGCTGTTTTTT	CSARQGGTGELFF
NA	TRBV29-1	TRBJ2-1	NA	TGCAGCGCCCAGGGTTACAATGAGCAGTTCTTC	CSAQGYNEQFF
TRBD1	TRBV7-2	TRBJ2-2	NA	TGTGCCAGCAGCAAACCTCGGACAGGGGTGAACACCGGGGAGCTGTTTTTT	CASSKPRTGVNTGELFF
NA	TRBV9	TRBJ2-2	NA	TGTGCCAGCAGCGTAATCGGGAACACCGGGGAGCTGTTTTTT	CASSVIGNTGELFF
TRBD1	TRBV25-1	TRBJ2-2	NA	TGTGCCAGCAGGTTGGACAGGGGAGGCACCGGGGAGCTGTTTTTT	CASRLDRGGTGELFF
TRBD2	TRBV14	TRBJ2-2	once	TGTGCCAGCAGCCGAAGACTAGCGGACACAGGGGAGCTGTTTTTT	CASSRRLADTGELFF
NA	TRBV28	TRBJ2-6	NA	TGTGCCAGCAGTTCGCGGGGGGCCAACGTCCTGACTTTC	CASSSRGANVLTF
TRBD2	TRBV6-4	TRBJ2-3	NA	TGTGCCAGCAGTGCGAGCGGGGGGGCCCCAGATACGCAGTATTTT	CASSASGGAPDTQYF
NA	TRBV5-8	TRBJ2-3	NA	TGTGCCAGCAGCGTAGGGACTGGGGGCACAGATACGCAGTATTTT	CASSVGTGGTDTQYF
TRBD1	TRBV19	TRBJ1-5	NA	TGTGCCAGCAACACCCCGGGACAGGGGGTAGGTCAGCCCCAGCATTTT	CASNTPGQGVGQPQHF
NA	TRBV4-1	TRBJ2-5	NA	TGCGCCAGCAGCCAGAGGGGGGGAGAGACCCAGTACTTC	CASSQRGGETQYF
NA	TRBV4-3	TRBJ2-1	NA	TGCGCCAGCAGCCGAGATTTCGGAGTCGCGAGTGAGCAGTTCTTC	CASSRDFGVASEQFF
NA	TRBV7-6	TRBJ1-1	NA	TGTGCCAGCAGCAGAGATTACACTGAAGCTTTCTTT	CASSRDYTEAFF
TRBD1	TRBV7-3	TRBJ1-1	NA	TGTGCCAGCAGCTTAATACAGGGGGCGACTGAAGCTTTCTTT	CASSLIQGATEAFF
TRBD1	TRBV19	TRBJ1-5	NA	TGTGCCACTACCTCGGGACAGGGCAATCAGCCCCAGCATTTT	CATTSGQGNQPQHF
TRBD1	TRBV11-2	TRBJ2-7	NA	TGTGCCAGCAGCCCCGACAGGGGTTACGAGCAGTACTTC	CASSPDRGYEQYF